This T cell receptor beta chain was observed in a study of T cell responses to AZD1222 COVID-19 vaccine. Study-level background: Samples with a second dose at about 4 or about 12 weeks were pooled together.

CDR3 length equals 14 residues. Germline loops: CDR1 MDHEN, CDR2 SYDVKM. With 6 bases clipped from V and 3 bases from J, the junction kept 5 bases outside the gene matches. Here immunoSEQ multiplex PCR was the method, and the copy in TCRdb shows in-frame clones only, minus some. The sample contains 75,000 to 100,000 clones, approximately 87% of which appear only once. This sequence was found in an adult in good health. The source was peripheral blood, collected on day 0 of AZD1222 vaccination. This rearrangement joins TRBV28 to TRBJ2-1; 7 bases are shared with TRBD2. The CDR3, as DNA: TGTGCCAGCAGCCCCGGGGGGATCTACAATGAGCAGTTCTTC. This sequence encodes CASSPGGIYNEQFF. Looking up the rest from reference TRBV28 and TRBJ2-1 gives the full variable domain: DVKVTQSSRYLVKRTGEKVFLECVQDMDHENMFWYRQDPGLGLRLIYFSYDVKMKEKGDIPEGYSVSREKKERFSLILESASTNQTSMYLCASSPGGIYNEQFFGPGTRLTVL.